This T cell receptor (beta chain) was sequenced during a study of T cell responses to AZD1222 COVID-19 vaccine listed by TCRdb under 2021. The study in broad terms: TCR sequencing covered approximately 230 trial participants: 200 to 210 given two doses of AZD1222 and approximately 25 given two doses of MenACWY control vaccine. Enrollment into the trials was organized by age into subgroups of 18-55, 56-69 and 70-plus years, and those subgroups contained roughly 140, 27 and 60 TCR-sequenced participants, respectively.

The paper as a whole reports these results and caveats: Only five or six AZD1222 recipients were SARS-CoV-2 seropositive at baseline, limiting conclusions about previously exposed vaccinees. The 56-69-year group was small, and its depth increase did not reach significance, likely because of low power. Because no day 14 peak-response samples were available, the repertoires could be characterized only after the peak T cell response. Participants were mostly white British, with more females than males. The authors suggested clonal diversity may have been underestimated. Epitopes outside the regions mutated in the B.1.351 and B.1.1.7 variants were reportedly recognized by nearly half of the unique spike-specific TCRs. A significant rise in spike-specific TCR breadth and depth was observed after two AZD1222 doses relative to day 0 and relative to MenACWY recipients. Vaccine-associated CD4 TCRs spanned the whole spike protein, with dominant responses in regions 160-218 and 743-854.

The time point label for this specimen denotes: about 28 days (+/-7) after the second vaccine dose. Because spike-specific TCR depth and breadth did not differ between the two schedules, AZD1222 recipients who got a second dose at roughly 4 weeks were pooled with those who got a second dose at roughly 12 weeks. Vaccinee samples came from UK trials COV001 and COV002, including a single-blind randomized controlled phase 2/3 trial of AZD1222 (ChAdOx1 nCoV-19) in healthy adults. Trial participant PBMC samples were collected at day 0 and day 28 after the second dose for TCRbeta chain sequencing. The junction carries 21 bases between V and J, which are trimmed by 1 base and 5 bases respectively. CDR1 and CDR2, per the germline V gene, are LGHNT and FRNRAP. From the cysteine up to the phenylalanine, the CDR3 has a length of 17 residues. Only the CDR3 portion is preserved as DNA: 51 bases, with reading frame beginning at the first base.

Turning to this clone: Its antigen remains undetermined. No per-base quality is available; no much larger clone lies one base away.

The CDR3 regions of human TCRbeta chains were analyzed by immunosequencing. On the authors' methods: TCRs in the repertoires were compared against a reference library of SARS-CoV-2-specific TCRs that had been generated with the MIRA antigen-specificity platform. Breadth was defined as the fraction of unique TCRs that were SARS-CoV-2-associated. Depth was defined as the fraction of total T cells that were SARS-CoV-2-associated. Using the MIRA data, each spike-specific TCR was assigned both to the spike region to which the TCR was reactive and to a CD4 or CD8 class. Log10-transformed breadth and depth values were compared by one-way ANOVA with Sidak's multiple comparisons tests. Here the immuneACCESS table is served through TCRdb, limited to in-frame sequences with V and J called. Missing clones are a known gap in these copies; in checked studies unresolved V genes cover under half, and the rest lacks a known reason. V and J calls plus clone size are reproduced from that table; the DNA served to infer D and trimming. The sample table lists under 150,000 clones, about nine tenths of them with a count of one. The ten largest clonotypes hold around 1.1% of the sample.

The sequencing here drew on peripheral blood, taken 28 days after the second AZD1222 dose. The chain links TRBV12-5 with TRBJ2-7, with TRBD2 perhaps the D gene, on 6 matching bases. This receptor was identified in an adult who received the AZD1222 COVID-19 vaccine. This receptor has the CDR3 CASGLGPGGMPSNEQYF. The DNA sequence is given as TGTGCTAGTGGTTTGGGCCCAGGAGGGATGCCTTCCAACGAGCAGTACTTC.